The present T cell receptor beta chain was sequenced within a study of early T cells in non-severe SARS-CoV-2 infection. About the study: Whole-blood bulk RNA, unsorted, was sequenced, and chains were unpaired.

Unique molecular identifiers tagged individual cDNA molecules. TCRdb ran MiXCR on the 5' RACE reads and lists one entry per CDR3 protein. The repertoire includes tens of thousands of distinct CDR3 sequences, approximately 10% of them detected once, and approximately 10% sits in the top ten. This clonotype has just a few counts. Its antigen is unidentified. Germline lookup yields CDR1 MNHEY and CDR2 SVGAGI. V lost 4 bases and J 3 bases, leaving 12 bases between the germline ends. The CDR3 covers 14 residues. Points from the study as a whole: Database matching using VDJdb favored anti-spike CD8 responses, with private and CD4 specificities left missing.

The receptor was derived from an adult who was a healthcare worker with PCR-confirmed SARS-CoV-2 infection or an uninfected control (not recorded which). The chain combines TRBV6-5 with TRBJ1-1; D is uncertain. Sample: whole blood. The CDR3 protein is CASSSGFSDTEAFF. DNA for the CDR3: TGTGCCAGCAGTTCAGGATTCTCGGACACTGAAGCTTTCTTT.